Detailed here is one T cell receptor beta chain. Its specificity is unknown. This specimen includes other DNA sequences encoding the same CDR3. Germline values: CDR1 WSHSY, CDR2 SAAADI. With 6 bases clipped from V and 4 bases from J, the junction kept 4 bases outside the gene matches. CDR3 size: 14 residues. This entry is derived from a study of OX40 agonist ivuxolimab in advanced cancers. Study as a whole: Checkpoint inhibitors had been given previously to roughly 40% of patients. General study findings and limits: Low normalized T-cell clonal expansion was additionally recorded for some nonresponders.

The data were produced by immunoSEQ multiplex PCR, yet TCRdb's version contains in-frame clones alone and is incomplete. The sample carries about 70,000 clones, roughly nine tenths recorded once. Sequenced here: CD4+ or CD8+ T cells sorted from blood, sampled in a trial of the OX40 agonist ivuxolimab. The genes are TRBV10-2 and TRBJ1-5, with 9 bases aligning to TRBD1. This TCR was recovered from an adult with an advanced solid tumor such as melanoma, head and neck, liver or kidney cancer. CDR3 sequence reads: CASRRGQGNQPQHF. CDR3 coding DNA: TGCGCCAGCAGGAGGGGACAGGGAAATCAGCCCCAGCATTTT.